One and the same sample provided the 9 T cell receptor beta chains below, sequenced in a study of blood T cell repertoires in COVID-19. Libraries were prepared by immunoSEQ multiplex PCR; TCRdb keeps only in-frame clonotypes and omits some of them. Of about 170,000 clones listed, approximately 83% are singletons. The sample was peripheral blood. The source of these receptors is a human donor with acute or convalescent COVID-19. The donor label of this sample is uncertain.

This sequence joins TRBV5-4 and TRBJ2-3; D remains unclear. The germline CDR1 and CDR2 sequences are SGHNT and YYREEE (reference sequence). Trimming removed 0 bases from V and 2 bases from J, with 7 bases in between. The CDR3 loop spans 14 amino acids. CDR3 sequence (DNA): TGTGCCAGCAGCTTGGCCCTTTCCACAGATACGCAGTATTTT. Protein: CASSLALSTDTQYF.

Remarks on this clone: One end of the junction is discordant with germline, which a read error may explain. The chain uses TRBV7-9 and TRBJ2-7; 9 nucleotides agree with TRBD2. The CDR3 runs to 14 residues. The germline gives CDR1 SEHNR, CDR2 FQNEAQ (reference sequence). The CDR3 bases are TGTGCCAGCAGTTTAGCGGGAGATTCCTACGAGCAGTACTTC. The encoded protein is CASSLAGDSYEQYF.

This clone was picked up one time. The chain employs TRBV10-1 and TRBJ2-3, with 11 nucleotides matching TRBD2. Germline V lookup: CDR1 WNHNN, CDR2 SYGVQD (reference sequence). With V trimmed by 1 base and J by 6 bases, 6 bases remained unmatched. This CDR3 comprises 16 residues. In DNA form, the CDR3 reads TGCGCCAGCAGTGAGTTAGCGGGGGGGTCATGGGATACGCAGTATTTT. Translated, it gives CASSELAGGSWDTQYF.

The chain employs TRBV4-1 and TRBJ1-2; 11 nucleotides align to TRBD1. Per the germline V gene, CDR1 is MGHRA and CDR2 is YSYEKL. This CDR3 is built from 16 residues. J was trimmed by 4 bases and V by 0 bases; bases with no gene match: 4. The CDR3 region is CASSQERGQGGYGYTF. The DNA of the CDR3 is TGCGCCAGCAGCCAAGAGAGGGGACAGGGGGGCTATGGCTACACCTTC.

This clone came up once. V and J are TRBV28 and TRBJ1-5; D is perhaps TRBD1 (5 bases). V lost 6 bases and J 2 bases, leaving 14 bases between the germline ends. Germline V gives CDR1 MDHEN, CDR2 SYDVKM. This CDR3 comprises 15 residues. The chain's CDR3 is CASSPGAGGNQPQHF. The CDR3 DNA follows: TGTGCCAGCAGCCCGGGCGCGGGGGGCAATCAGCCCCAGCATTTT.

The chain combines TRBV2 with TRBJ1-6; 10 nucleotides align to TRBD1. Germline V gene lookup returns CDR1 SNHLY and CDR2 FYNNEI. The V segment lost 10 bases and the J segment 5 bases; nucleotides outside the gene matches: 5. The CDR3 runs to 14 residues. The CDR3 protein is CATRDRGNNSPLHF. In nucleotides, the CDR3 is TGTGCCACCCGGGACAGGGGTAATAATTCACCCCTCCACTTT.

The chain combines TRBV6-5 with TRBJ1-2; 7 bases map to TRBD1. The CDR3 runs to 13 residues. V shed 7 bases and J 2 bases; nucleotides not matched to a gene: 4. Germline loops: CDR1 MNHEY, CDR2 SVGAGI. CDR3 DNA sequence: TGTGCCAGCACTCTGACAGGGAACTATGGCTACACCTTC. Its translation: CASTLTGNYGYTF.

This clone came up once. The V call is TRBV5-1, the J call TRBJ2-7, with a tentative D call TRBD1 (5 bases). Germline V gene data show CDR1 as SGHRS and CDR2 as YFSETQ. This CDR3 contains 14 residues. V was shortened by 2 bases and J by 0 bases, with 9 bases between the two germline ends. CDR3 amino acids: CASSLGVDSYEQYF. Written as DNA, the CDR3 is TGCGCCAGCAGCTTAGGGGTCGACTCCTACGAGCAGTACTTC.

This clone was picked up many times. This sequence joins TRBV6-5 and TRBJ2-1; 9 nucleotides align to TRBD2. Germline V CDR1 and CDR2: MNHEY, SVGAGI. CDR3 length: 15 amino acids. Germline trimming cut 7 bases from V and 4 bases from J; bases unmatched to any gene: 8. DNA of the CDR3: TGTGCCAGCAAATCGACTAGCGGCAATTACAATGAGCAGTTCTTC. This translates into CASKSTSGNYNEQFF.